This TCR beta chain originates from a study of T-cell reconstitution after alpha-beta-depleted transplantation in children (dated by TCRdb to the mid-2010s). Context from the whole study: The study quantitatively tracked T-cell immune reconstitution after TCRalphabeta/CD19-depleted allogeneic hematopoietic cell transplantation in children using TCR repertoire profiling.

In this sample, this clonotype turned up a few times. Its antigen is not yet known. Base qualities are not at hand, and no much larger clone is one base apart. Library preparation employed PCR. TCRdb records Illumina HiSeq 2500 as the sequencer. TCR library preparation used molecular barcoding, with unique molecular identifiers applied to normalize quantification of the TCRbeta repertoire. TCRdb trimmed the raw reads at Q25, called clones with MiXCR and kept productive beta chains. Records with the same CDR3 protein are collapsed into one entry carrying the most frequent genes and DNA. Here the sample has 350,000 to 450,000 distinct CDR3 sequences; over 20% occur a single time. The ten largest make up 3.5% to 4% of the sample. Trimmed from V: 0 bases; trimmed from J: 2 bases; junction bases lacking a gene match: 7. The CDR3, from cysteine to phenylalanine, totals 17 residues. Only CDR3 DNA remains: 51 bases, in frame from the first base. Reading the germline V gene (reference sequence) gives CDR1 DFQATT and CDR2 SNEGSKA.

This chain joins TRBV20-1 to TRBJ2-3; 11 nucleotides in the junction match TRBD2. This TCR derives from a human donor who donated a stem cell graft to a child with acute myeloid leukemia. The material was PBMCs from the stem cell graft donor, obtained from the stem cell graft. The DNA sequence is given as TGCAGTGCTAGAGACCATAGACTAGCGGGACCCACAGATACGCAGTATTTT. It translates as CSARDHRLAGPTDTQYF.